This T cell receptor beta chain comes out of a study of vaccination effects on CD4 cells after COVID-19. Study-wide findings and caveats: Clonal contraction was marked in infection- and vaccine-induced clones late after vaccination.

Clones were read by immunoSEQ multiplex PCR, and TCRdb kept only the in-frame ones, dropping some. Here the sample spans around 47,000 clones, around 70% being singletons. Following 10 days of culture, CD4+ T cells were isolated. Each person got two doses of an mRNA SARS-CoV-2 vaccine, BNT162b2 or mRNA-1273. Turning to this clone: What it binds is not known.

This material consisted of CD4+ T cells from PBMCs cultured without peptide, taken after COVID-19 vaccination. The TCR comes from a human donor who received a COVID-19 vaccine.

The CDR3 spells CAISINRDTEAFF. CDR3 nucleotide sequence: TGTGCCATCAGTATTAATAGGGATACTGAAGCTTTCTTT. The chain is built from TRBV10-3 and TRBJ1-1; D is uncertain. Per germline, CDR1 ENHRY and CDR2 SYGVKD. V was shortened by 5 bases and J by 5 bases, with 12 bases between the two germline ends. The CDR3 loop spans 13 amino acids.